These 29 T cell receptor beta chains came from one sample sequenced in a study of blood T cells in healthy people across ages. Through a sample-barcoded 5' primer and a J-beta primer mix, a second PCR was run for roughly 7 to 11 cycles. TCRdb re-analysed the 5' RACE reads in MiXCR, keeping a single row per CDR3 protein. The table lists 1.2 million to 1.5 million distinct CDR3 sequences, around 59% of them singletons, with 6.5% to 8.5% in the top ten. The source material was blood. The receptors derive from a man younger than 35 in good health.

This chain connects TRBV7-2 to TRBJ2-1; D is possibly TRBD1 (6 bases). The V end was cut by 1 base, the J end by 8 bases, with 15 bases between. The germline gives CDR1 SGHTA, CDR2 FQGNSA. The CDR3 runs to 15 residues. DNA for the CDR3: TGTGCCAGCAGCTTAGTCGATAGGGGGTTGGATGAGCAGTTCTTC. As protein: CASSLVDRGLDEQFF.

The chain joins TRBV20-1 to TRBJ2-3; 12 bases match TRBD2. Germline CDR1 is DFQATT and CDR2 is SNEGSKA (reference sequence). The CDR3 has 18 residues. The junction had 19 bases not matched to a gene; V was cut back by 6 bases and J by 6 bases. The DNA for the CDR3 is TGCAGTGCCGTCCTTAGCTTCGGAGCTAGCGGGAGGGTGGATACGCAGTATTTT. Amino acids: CSAVLSFGASGRVDTQYF.

This clonotype was detected a few times. V and J are TRBV4-1 and TRBJ2-3, with 10 bases lining up with TRBD2. The CDR3 extends over 17 amino acids. The J segment lost 0 bases and the V segment lost 2 bases, leaving 5 bases of the junction unmatched. The germline CDR1 and CDR2 sequences are MGHRA and YSYEKL. CDR3 sequence: CASSQRALAGSTDTQYF. DNA of the CDR3: TGCGCCAGCAGCCAACGTGCACTAGCGGGGAGCACAGATACGCAGTATTTT.

This clonotype occurred a few times. The chain employs TRBV29-1 and TRBJ2-7; D not certain. The V and J ends lost 3 bases and 3 bases respectively, with 6 bases between them. Germline values: CDR1 SQVTM, CDR2 ANQGSEA. The CDR3 totals 11 residues. This chain's CDR3 is CSVDSGYEQYF. The CDR3 region has the DNA TGCAGCGTTGATAGTGGCTACGAGCAGTACTTC.

J is TRBJ2-3 and V is TRBV7-2, with D unresolved. Germline V CDR1 and CDR2: SGHTA, FQGNSA. The CDR3 is made up of 18 amino acids. Between the trimmed V and J ends, which lost 2 bases and 0 bases, there was a span of 18 bases. The CDR3 coding sequence is TGTGCCAGCAGCTTACGAGCGAACCCATCGACTAGCACAGATACGCAGTATTTT. Translation gives CASSLRANPSTSTDTQYF.

J is TRBJ2-3 and V is TRBV7-6, with 12 bases aligning to TRBD2. J lost 5 bases, V lost 4 bases, and 16 bases had no gene match. This CDR3 has 19 amino acids. CDR1 is SGHVS, CDR2 FNYEAQ, per germline. The CDR3 bases are TGTGCCAGCAGCTCAGCACCTAGCGGGAGGGCCCCCTTCGAAGATACGCAGTATTTT. Translation gives CASSSAPSGRAPFEDTQYF.

The chain combines TRBV15 with TRBJ1-2; D is uncertain. CDR1 and CDR2 (germline): LNHNV, YYDKDF (reference sequence). The CDR3 is 15 residues long. Trimming stripped 0 bases from V and 7 bases from J, with 15 bases between. CDR3 amino acids: CATSRDGGLSAGYTF. The CDR3 DNA reads as TGTGCCACCAGCAGAGATGGAGGACTCTCGGCTGGCTACACCTTC.

The genes are TRBV12-3 or TRBV12-4 and TRBJ1-5; 8 nucleotides match TRBD1. V shed 5 bases and J 11 bases; nucleotides not matched to a gene: 8. The CDR3 length is 13 residues. Written as DNA, the CDR3 is TGTGCCAGCAGTCCCGGGACAGGCCGTTCCCAGCATTTT. Protein product: CASSPGTGRSQHF.

This clonotype has a handful of counts. The rearrangement joins TRBV7-9 to TRBJ2-5; D may match TRBD1 or TRBD2 (5 bases each). The V end was cut by 1 base, the J end by 0 bases, with 9 bases between. This CDR3 has 15 residues. Germline-derived CDR1 and CDR2 are SEHNR and FQNEAQ (reference sequence). The CDR3 sequence is CASSLVKGHQETQYF. The DNA of the CDR3 is TGTGCCAGCAGCTTAGTAAAGGGACACCAAGAGACCCAGTACTTC.

This rearrangement joins TRBV3-1 to TRBJ2-1, with no clear D. The CDR3 length is 15 residues. V was trimmed by 0 bases and J by 4 bases, leaving 10 bases between them. Looked up from germline, CDR1 is LGHDT and CDR2 is YNNKEL (reference sequence). Here the CDR3 DNA reads TGTGCCAGCAGCCAAGAGACCCTCAGGTACAATGAGCAGTTCTTC. Residues: CASSQETLRYNEQFF.

This clonotype has only one observation. This chain connects TRBV24-1 to TRBJ1-2, with D unresolved. CDR1 and CDR2 from the germline V gene are KGHDR and SFDVKD. V dropped 1 base and J dropped 6 bases, with 11 bases sitting between them. The CDR3 consists of 14 residues. Here the CDR3 reads CATSDLGSENGYTF. The CDR3 coding sequence is TGTGCCACCAGTGATTTAGGTTCAGAGAATGGCTACACCTTC.

Turning to this clonotype: One junction end disagrees with the germline gene, perhaps due to a read error. V usage is TRBV28 and J usage is TRBJ2-7; D is perhaps TRBD1 (6 bases). Germline lookup yields CDR1 MDHEN and CDR2 SYDVKM. This CDR3 is built from 16 residues. The CDR3 loop is CASSGGEIFTSCEQYF. The DNA for the CDR3 is TGTGCCAGCAGTGGGGGCGAGATCTTTACCTCCTGCGAGCAGTACTTC.

This chain uses TRBV6-1 with TRBJ2-7; D not certain. Germline V gene lookup returns CDR1 MNHNS and CDR2 SASEGT. Trimming took off 3 bases at V and 0 bases at J, with 6 bases between the two ends. The CDR3 loop spans 13 amino acids. The DNA of the CDR3 is TGTGCCAGCAGTGACAGTAACTCCTACGAGCAGTACTTC. Its translation: CASSDSNSYEQYF.

The V gene is TRBV4-1, the J gene TRBJ2-7; 7 nucleotides match TRBD1. The last part of the DNA fits TRBJ2-5 better; the J call may be wrong. CDR3 length: 16 amino acids. CDR1 and CDR2 (germline): MGHRA, YSYEKL. The DNA of the CDR3 is TGCGCCAGCAGCCAACCAACAGACAGGGCTGGGGAGACCCAGTACTTC. As protein: CASSQPTDRAGETQYF.

In its sample, this clonotype was seen many times. The V gene is TRBV21-1, the J gene TRBJ2-4; TRBD1, the table's D call, was not compared with the DNA. TRBV21-1 is classified as a pseudogene. The CDR3 length is 18 residues. The CDR3 nucleotides are TGTGCCAGCAGCAAAGAGTTGGGGGCACGGTTAGCCAAAAACATTCAGTACTTC. It translates to CASSKELGARLAKNIQYF.

The gene calls are TRBV10-3 and TRBJ1-6; possible D gene TRBD1, 6 bases. CDR1 and CDR2 from the germline V gene are ENHRY and SYGVKD. The CDR3 has 17 amino acids. V was pared by 3 bases and J by 5 bases, with 17 bases between. Here the CDR3 DNA reads TGTGCCATCAGTGATCCCCCCACCGGACAGAATAATTCACCCCTCCACTTT. Encoded protein: CAISDPPTGQNNSPLHF.

The chain recombines TRBV15 with TRBJ2-3; maybe TRBD2 (6 bases). Germline V CDR1 and CDR2: LNHNV, YYDKDF (reference sequence). The CDR3 extends over 13 amino acids. V lost 0 bases, J lost 5 bases, and 6 bases lay in between. CDR3 bases: TGTGCCACCAGCAGAGAGGGGGGAGATACGCAGTATTTT. This sequence encodes CATSREGGDTQYF.

This clonotype was seen a handful of times. V gene TRBV29-1 combines with J gene TRBJ2-1; 9 bases are shared with TRBD1. The CDR3 runs 13 residues. With V trimmed by 7 bases and J by 6 bases, 7 bases remained unmatched. Germline-derived CDR1 and CDR2 are SQVTM and ANQGSEA. The DNA for the CDR3 is TGCAGCGCTCGGGACAGGGCAAGCAATGAGCAGTTCTTC. Translation: CSARDRASNEQFF.

J is TRBJ2-2 and V is TRBV29-1; TRBD1 matches 7 bases. Germline loops: CDR1 SQVTM, CDR2 ANQGSEA. The CDR3 loop spans 14 amino acids. With V trimmed by 6 bases and J by 3 bases, 7 bases remained unmatched. The CDR3 DNA follows: TGCAGCGTAACTAGGGGGCTCGACACCGGGGAGCTGTTTTTT. Amino acids: CSVTRGLDTGELFF.

CDR3 region: CASSAWVGETQYF. The CDR3 nucleotides are TGTGCCAGCAGCGCTTGGGTGGGGGAGACCCAGTACTTC. This chain connects TRBV12-3 or TRBV12-4 to TRBJ2-5; D unclear. V lost 6 bases and J lost 5, with 13 bases in between. The CDR3 spans 13 residues.

The chain is built from TRBV7-2 and TRBJ2-7, with 9 bases that match TRBD2. With V trimmed by 0 bases and J by 1 base, 4 bases remained unmatched. This CDR3 has 16 amino acids. CDR1 and CDR2 (germline): SGHTA, FQGNSA. The CDR3 reads CASSLAPSGTSYEQYF. The DNA of the CDR3 is TGTGCCAGCAGCTTAGCGCCTAGCGGGACATCCTACGAGCAGTACTTC.

This clonotype was seen a handful of times. The rearrangement uses TRBV20-1 and TRBJ1-2; D is perhaps TRBD1 (6 bases). The CDR3 totals 12 residues. Germline V CDR1 and CDR2: DFQATT, SNEGSKA (reference sequence). CDR3 sequence reads: CSLNKGGYGYTF. The CDR3 nucleotides are TGCAGCCTCAATAAGGGGGGGTATGGCTACACCTTC.

This clonotype has a handful of counts. The rearrangement uses TRBV7-2 and TRBJ2-7; 8 bases line up with TRBD2. Germline V CDR1 and CDR2: SGHTA, FQGNSA. Unmatched junction bases numbered 8, after V lost 4 bases and J lost 0 bases. This CDR3 is 16 amino acids long. The CDR3 sequence: CASSSLAGRSSYEQYF. Here the CDR3 DNA reads TGTGCCAGCAGCTCATTAGCGGGAAGGAGCTCCTACGAGCAGTACTTC.

This clonotype occurred a few times. The chain couples TRBV6-5 to TRBJ1-2; 10 positions match TRBD1. The CDR3 contains 16 residues. Trimming took 0 bases from V and 5 from J; bases not matched to a gene: 6. CDR1 and CDR2 (germline): MNHEY, SVGAGI. The DNA of the CDR3 is TGTGCCAGCAGTTACTCGATTGGGGACAGGGGTTATGGCTACACCTTC. Its translation is CASSYSIGDRGYGYTF.

The V and J genes are TRBV7-2 and TRBJ1-2; D is unclear. Germline V gives CDR1 SGHTA, CDR2 FQGNSA. This CDR3 comprises 13 residues. V gave up 2 bases and J gave up 10 bases, with 14 bases separating them. The CDR3 region is CASSLSNSRLYTF. DNA for the CDR3: TGTGCCAGCAGCTTATCAAACTCCAGGCTCTACACCTTC.

Only a few counts were recorded for this clonotype. The J gene is TRBJ2-2, the V gene TRBV12-3 or TRBV12-4; tentative D call: TRBD1 (6 bases). V was pared by 6 bases and J by 2 bases, with 13 bases between. The CDR3 spans 15 residues. The CDR3 spells CASRHQGQNTGELFF. In nucleotides, the CDR3 is TGTGCCAGCAGGCACCAGGGACAAAACACCGGGGAGCTGTTTTTT.

The V gene is TRBV4-1, the J gene TRBJ2-5; D ambiguous. This CDR3 has 12 residues. CDR1 is MGHRA and CDR2 is YSYEKL in the germline V gene. V shed 3 bases and J shed 9 bases, with 11 bases lying between them. The CDR3 DNA reads TGCGCCAGCAGCCATGCCCCTGCGGCCCAGTACTTC. The encoded protein is CASSHAPAAQYF.

This chain uses TRBV2 with TRBJ2-2; tentative D call: TRBD1 (5 bases). V was shortened by 10 bases and J by 11 bases, with 17 bases between the two germline ends. The germline CDR1 and CDR2 sequences are SNHLY and FYNNEI. The CDR3 is 12 amino acids. The CDR3, as DNA: TGTGCCAAACAAACAGGAAACGGCGAGCTGTTTTTT. This translates into CAKQTGNGELFF.

This clonotype showed up just a few times. The chain couples TRBV4-2 to TRBJ2-7, with unresolved D. This CDR3 has 16 amino acids. Germline V lookup: CDR1 LGHNA, CDR2 YNFKEQ. The germline V and J ends were trimmed by 0 bases and 1 base, with 13 bases remaining between them. DNA for the CDR3: TGTGCCAGCAGCCAAGATCCCCAGCCTACATCCTACGAGCAGTACTTC. Its translation: CASSQDPQPTSYEQYF.